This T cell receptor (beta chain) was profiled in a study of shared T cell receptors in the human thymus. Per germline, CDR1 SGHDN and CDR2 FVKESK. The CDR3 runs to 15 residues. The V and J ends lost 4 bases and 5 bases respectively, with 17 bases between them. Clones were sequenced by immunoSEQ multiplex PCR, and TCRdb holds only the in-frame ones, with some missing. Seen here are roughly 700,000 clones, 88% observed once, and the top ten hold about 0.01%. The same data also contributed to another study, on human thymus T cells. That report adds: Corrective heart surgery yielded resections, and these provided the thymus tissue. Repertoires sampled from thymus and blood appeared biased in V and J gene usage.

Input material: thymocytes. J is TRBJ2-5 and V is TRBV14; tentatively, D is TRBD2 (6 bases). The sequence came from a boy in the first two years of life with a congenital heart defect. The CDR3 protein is CASSPRRRETETQYF. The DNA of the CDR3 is TGTGCCAGCAGCCCTAGAAGACGGGAGACGGAGACCCAGTACTTC. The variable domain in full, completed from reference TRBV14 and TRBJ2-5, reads EAGVTQFPSHSVIEKGQTVTLRCDPISGHDNLYWYRRVMGKEIKFLLHFVKESKQDESGMPNNRFLAERTGGTYSTLKVQPAELEDSGVYFCASSPRRRETETQYFGPGTRLLVL.